This paragraph covers one T cell receptor (beta chain) sequence. What it recognizes is unknown. These data originate in a study of blood T cells in healthy people across ages. General study findings and limits: Estimates of diversity drawn from one million T cells were considered underestimates. Possibly, changes in expanded clonotypes were confounded because donor CMV status was unknown. Per million T cells, TCR beta diversity dropped roughly linearly as age increased.

Using a J-beta primer mix together with a sample-barcoded 5' primer, a second PCR was run for roughly 7 to 11 cycles. TCRdb recomputed calls from the 5' RACE reads with MiXCR, one row per CDR3 protein. This table holds about 290,000 distinct CDR3 sequences, around 29% found once. Samples each had at least 5 micrograms of total RNA extracted. CDR3 length: 14 amino acids. Germline V gene data show CDR1 as MDHEN and CDR2 as SYDVKM. The sample taken for sequencing was blood. The chain joins TRBV28 to TRBJ2-5, with 9 bases that match TRBD2. The J call is uncertain, as TRBJ2-7 better fits the DNA end. The TCR was taken from a woman in her seventies in good health. CDR3: CASRKSGGSYEQYF. The DNA for the CDR3 is TGTGCCAGCAGGAAAAGCGGGGGGTCCTACGAGCAGTACTTC.